This T cell receptor (beta chain) was documented in a study of T cells in Graves' hyperthyroidism and ophthalmopathy. The trim removed 7 bases at V and 0 bases at J, leaving 16 bases unmatched. The CDR3 is 18 amino acids. Germline CDR1 is ENHRY and CDR2 is SYGVKD. General observations from the study: Among clonotypes expanded in thyroid above 0.001, most were also found in blood.

As regards this clonotype: The antigen is undetermined.

Amplification of TCR beta CDR3 regions used RNA as the template. RT-PCR in the first round (using the HTBI primer set) targeted the TCR CDR3. MiXCR, applied by TCRdb to the multiplex PCR reads, yields one record per CDR3 protein. The sample lists 450,000 to 700,000 distinct CDR3 sequences, about half occurring once. Disease duration under 2 months; hyperthyroidism patients were aged 18 to 65. Used for diagnoses were clinical symptoms, serum thyroxine and TRAb, thyroid ultrasound and orbital computed tomography. Sequencing was carried out using peripheral blood or thyroid tissue (not recorded which). The sequence was obtained from a woman between 18 and 30 years old with Graves' hyperthyroidism. The V and J genes are TRBV10-3 and TRBJ2-3, with 7 bases fitting TRBD2. In DNA, the CDR3 is TGTGCCATCAAAGCCATAGTAGAGAAAGCGGGGAGCACAGATACGCAGTATTTT. Its translation is CAIKAIVEKAGSTDTQYF.